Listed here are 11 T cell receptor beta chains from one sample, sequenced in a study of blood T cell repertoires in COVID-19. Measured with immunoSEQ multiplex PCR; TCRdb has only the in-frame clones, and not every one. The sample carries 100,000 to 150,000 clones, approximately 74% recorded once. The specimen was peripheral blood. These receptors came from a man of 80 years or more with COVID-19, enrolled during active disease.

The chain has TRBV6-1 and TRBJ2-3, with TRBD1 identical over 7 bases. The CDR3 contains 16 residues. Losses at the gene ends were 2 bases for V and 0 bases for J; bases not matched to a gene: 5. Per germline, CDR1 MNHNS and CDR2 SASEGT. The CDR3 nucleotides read TGTGCCAGCAGTGAATTAGGGACAGATAGCACAGATACGCAGTATTTT. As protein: CASSELGTDSTDTQYF.

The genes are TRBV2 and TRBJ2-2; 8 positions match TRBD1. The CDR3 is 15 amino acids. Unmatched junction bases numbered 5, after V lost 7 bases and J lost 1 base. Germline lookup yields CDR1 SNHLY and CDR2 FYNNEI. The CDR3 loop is CASKPGTGNTGELFF. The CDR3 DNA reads TGTGCCAGCAAACCCGGGACAGGGAACACCGGGGAGCTGTTTTTT.

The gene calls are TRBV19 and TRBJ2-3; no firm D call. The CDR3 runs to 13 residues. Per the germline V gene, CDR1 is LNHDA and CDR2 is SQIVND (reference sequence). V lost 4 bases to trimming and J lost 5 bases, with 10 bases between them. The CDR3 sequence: CASSTHLRDTQYF. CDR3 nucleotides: TGTGCCAGTAGTACCCATCTAAGAGATACGCAGTATTTT.

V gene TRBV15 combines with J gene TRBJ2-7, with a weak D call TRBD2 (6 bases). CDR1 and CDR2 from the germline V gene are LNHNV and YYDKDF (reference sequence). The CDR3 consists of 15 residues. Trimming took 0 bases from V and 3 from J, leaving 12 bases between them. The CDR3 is CATSRDLGTYYEQYF. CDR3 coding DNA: TGTGCCACCAGCAGAGACCTCGGGACTTACTACGAGCAGTACTTC.

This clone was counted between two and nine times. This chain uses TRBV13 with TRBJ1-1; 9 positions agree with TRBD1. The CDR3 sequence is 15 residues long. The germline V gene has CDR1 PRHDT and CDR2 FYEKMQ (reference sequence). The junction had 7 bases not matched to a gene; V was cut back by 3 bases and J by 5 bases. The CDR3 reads CASSFSNRGRTEAFF. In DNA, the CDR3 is TGTGCCAGCAGCTTTTCTAACAGGGGGCGAACTGAAGCTTTCTTT. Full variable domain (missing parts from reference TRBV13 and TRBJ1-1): AAGVIQSPRHLIKEKRETATLKCYPIPRHDTVYWYQQGPGQDPQFLISFYEKMQSDKGSIPDRFSAQQFSDYHSELNMSSLELGDSALYFCASSFSNRGRTEAFFGQGTRLTVV.

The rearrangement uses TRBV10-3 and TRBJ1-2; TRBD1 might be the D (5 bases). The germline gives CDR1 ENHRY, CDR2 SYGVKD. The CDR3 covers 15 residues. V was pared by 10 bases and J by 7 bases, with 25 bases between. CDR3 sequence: CATIENGHMISGYTF. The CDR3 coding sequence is TGTGCCACCATAGAAAACGGACATATGATTTCTGGCTACACCTTC.

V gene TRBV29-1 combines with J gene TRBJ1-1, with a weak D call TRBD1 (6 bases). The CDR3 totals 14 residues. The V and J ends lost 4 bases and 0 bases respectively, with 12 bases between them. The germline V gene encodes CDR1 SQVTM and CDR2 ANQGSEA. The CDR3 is CSVVGTFMNTEAFF. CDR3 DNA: TGCAGCGTTGTTGGGACATTTATGAACACTGAAGCTTTCTTT.

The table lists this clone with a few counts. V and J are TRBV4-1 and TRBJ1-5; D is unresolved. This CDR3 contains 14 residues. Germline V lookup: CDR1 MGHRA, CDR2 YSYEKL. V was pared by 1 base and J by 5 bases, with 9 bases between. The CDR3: CASSQVKGDQPQHF. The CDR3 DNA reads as TGCGCCAGCAGCCAAGTGAAGGGAGATCAGCCCCAGCATTTT.

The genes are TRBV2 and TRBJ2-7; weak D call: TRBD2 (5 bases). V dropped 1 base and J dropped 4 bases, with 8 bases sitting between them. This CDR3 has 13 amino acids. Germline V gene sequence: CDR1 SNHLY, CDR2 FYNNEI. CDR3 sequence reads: CASSEGSGYEQYF. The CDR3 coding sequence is TGTGCCAGCAGTGAAGGGAGCGGATACGAGCAGTACTTC.

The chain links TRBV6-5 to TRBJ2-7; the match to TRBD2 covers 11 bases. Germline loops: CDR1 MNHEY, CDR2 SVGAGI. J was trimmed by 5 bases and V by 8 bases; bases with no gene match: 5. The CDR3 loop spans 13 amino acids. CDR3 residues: CASGQLAGDEQYF. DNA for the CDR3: TGTGCCAGCGGACAACTAGCGGGAGACGAGCAGTACTTC.

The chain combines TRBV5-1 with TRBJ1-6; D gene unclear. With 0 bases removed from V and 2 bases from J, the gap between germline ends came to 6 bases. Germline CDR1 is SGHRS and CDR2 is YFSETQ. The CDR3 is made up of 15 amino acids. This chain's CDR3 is CASSLGAPYNSPLHF. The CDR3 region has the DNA TGCGCCAGCAGCTTGGGGGCTCCCTATAATTCACCCCTCCACTTT. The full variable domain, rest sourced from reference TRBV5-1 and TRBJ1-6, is KAGVTQTPRYLIKTRGQQVTLSCSPISGHRSVSWYQQTPGQGLQFLFEYFSETQRNKGNFPGRFSGRQFSNSRSEMNVSTLELGDSALYLCASSLGAPYNSPLHFGNGTRLTVT.